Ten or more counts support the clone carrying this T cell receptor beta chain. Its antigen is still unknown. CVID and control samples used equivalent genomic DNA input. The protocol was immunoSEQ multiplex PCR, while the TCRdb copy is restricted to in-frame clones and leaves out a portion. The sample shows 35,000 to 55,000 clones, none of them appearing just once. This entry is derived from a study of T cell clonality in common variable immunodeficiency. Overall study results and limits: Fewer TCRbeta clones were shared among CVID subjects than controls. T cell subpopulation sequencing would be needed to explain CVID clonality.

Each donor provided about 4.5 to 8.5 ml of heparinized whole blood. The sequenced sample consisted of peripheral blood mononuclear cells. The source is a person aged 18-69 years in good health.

Here the CDR3 reads CSARATSGSPDTQYF. The sequenced CDR3 bases are TGCAGTGCTAGAGCGACTAGCGGGAGTCCAGATACG. The chain joins TRBV20-1 to TRBJ2-3, with TRBD2 matching over 12 bases. The CDR3 is cut off 3 residues early in the read; its end comes from the germline J gene. The CDR3 is made up of 15 amino acids. With V trimmed by 1 base and J by 4 bases, 3 bases remained unmatched. Germline V gene lookup returns CDR1 DFQATT and CDR2 SNEGSKA (reference sequence).